This T cell receptor beta chain was documented in a study of cytotoxic CD8 clonotypes in ibrutinib-treated CLL. Study details: Researchers reported around 10 relapsed/refractory and roughly 14 treatment-naive patients, about 17 of them IGHV unmutated. Study-level points and caveats: Clonality rose at ibrutinib response, held steady in sustained remission, and fell toward baseline at progression. Public clonotypes proved infrequent, and on treatment they shrank or remained steady.

This clone has more than one count but fewer than ten. Its antigen is not identified. CDR3 size: 12 residues. Germline values: CDR1 SGHRS, CDR2 YFSETQ. V was trimmed by 5 bases and J by 6 bases, leaving 11 bases between them. Data came from immunoSEQ multiplex PCR; TCRdb stores just in-frame clones and leaves some out. The sample holds fewer than 400,000 clones, around 66% seen once. This TCR derives from a human donor with chronic lymphocytic leukemia. The sequences come from PBMCs, collected after 36 months of ibrutinib treatment. The J gene is TRBJ1-2, the V gene TRBV5-1, with D maybe TRBD1 (5 bases). For the CDR3, the DNA is TGCGCCAGCAGTATCGAAGGGGATGGCTACACCTTC. As protein: CASSIEGDGYTF.